One and the same sample provided the 25 T cell receptor beta chains below, sequenced in a study of read filtering for tumor transcriptome and immune sequencing (dated by TCRdb to the early 2020s). The sequencing machine was an Illumina HiSeq 4000. Starting from 400 ng RNA, TCR libraries were constructed with the Immunoverse kit using molecular barcoded adaptors that cover the alpha/delta and beta/gamma chains. In TCRdb, the public reads were trimmed at Q25 with fastp and aligned with MiXCR, with productive beta chains retained. Duplicate CDR3 protein sequences are folded into a single record with the most common DNA and genes. Counted in this sample were 46,000 or so distinct CDR3 sequences; around 19% of them appeared once. The top ten constitute roughly 15% of the sample. Material: a population of CD138-negative cells sorted from bone marrow. Taken with the paper, the label for cell subset or site translates to: bone marrow mononuclear cells depleted of CD138+ plasma/myeloma cells by negative magnetic selection. These TCRs come from a donor at least 40 years old with multiple myeloma.

At least ten counts were recorded for this clonotype. The V gene is TRBV6-1, the J gene TRBJ2-3, with D hard to call. Trimming pared 3 bases from V and 0 bases from J, leaving 13 bases between. The germline V gene has CDR1 MNHNS and CDR2 SASEGT. CDR3 length equals 16 residues. The CDR3 DNA reads as TGTGCCAGCAGTGAGCCGGTAGCCGGGAGCACAGATACGCAGTATTTT. This gives the protein CASSEPVAGSTDTQYF.

The chain is built from TRBV5-1 and TRBJ1-3; tentatively, D is TRBD1 (6 bases). In germline, CDR1 is SGHRS, CDR2 YFSETQ. V was pared by 4 bases and J by 4 bases, with 18 bases between. CDR3 length: 16 amino acids. The CDR3 DNA is TGCGCCAGCAGCGCGGATGGCCGGGGGCGGGGAAACACCATATATTTT. It yields the protein CASSADGRGRGNTIYF.

This clonotype was counted at least ten times. CDR3 coding DNA: TGTGCCAGCAGTCCCGGGGCCCTAAGCACCGGGGAGCTGTTTTTT. It is translated as CASSPGALSTGELFF. J is TRBJ2-2 and V is TRBV12-3 or TRBV12-4; the D call may be TRBD1 or TRBD2 (5 bases each). V was pared by 5 bases and J by 4 bases, with 14 bases between. The CDR3 loop spans 15 amino acids.

J is TRBJ2-3 and V is TRBV7-8; 7 bases line up with TRBD1. Germline lookup yields CDR1 SGHVS and CDR2 FQNEAQ. The CDR3 is 16 amino acids. V lost 2 bases to trimming and J lost 3 bases; unmatched junction nucleotides: 8. CDR3 amino acids: CASSLTAGTETDTQYF. The CDR3 DNA reads TGTGCCAGCAGCTTAACTGCCGGGACAGAAACAGATACGCAGTATTTT.

In DNA, the CDR3 is TGTGCCAGCATCGGGGTAGCTAACACTGAAGCTTTCTTT. This codes for CASIGVANTEAFF. The rearrangement uses TRBV18 and TRBJ1-1, with no clear D. This CDR3 spans 13 amino acids. Trimming took 8 bases from V and 2 from J, leaving 12 bases between them. Germline CDR1 and CDR2: KGHSH and LQKENI.

V is TRBV30 and J is TRBJ1-5, with no clear D. V lost 1 base and J lost 4, with 14 bases in between. The germline V gene encodes CDR1 GTSNPN and CDR2 SVGIG (reference sequence). The CDR3 contains 15 residues. This CDR3 reads CAWSAKGLYNQPQHF. The CDR3 DNA follows: TGTGCCTGGAGTGCGAAGGGCCTTTATAATCAGCCCCAGCATTTT.

This clonotype has ten or more counts. The rearrangement joins TRBV2 to TRBJ2-1, with 10 positions matching TRBD2. The CDR3 runs to 15 residues. Germline V gene lookup returns CDR1 SNHLY and CDR2 FYNNEI. V trimming: 6 bases; J trimming: 6 bases; junction bases outside the gene matches: 8. The DNA of the CDR3 is TGTGCCAGCAGCGGGGGAGCGGGAGGGGGCAATGAGCAGTTCTTC. This encodes CASSGGAGGGNEQFF.

This clonotype was seen many times. The rearrangement uses TRBV4-3 and TRBJ2-5, with D possibly matching TRBD1 (6 bases). Looked up from germline, CDR1 is LGHNA and CDR2 is YSLEER. V lost 0 bases and J 5 bases, leaving 13 bases between the germline ends. The CDR3 loop spans 15 amino acids. The CDR3 reads CASSQEGGEWETQYF. In nucleotides, the CDR3 is TGCGCCAGCAGCCAAGAAGGGGGAGAATGGGAGACCCAGTACTTC.

With respect to this clonotype: A far larger clone is a single base away, which makes a read error likely. The gene calls are TRBV7-9 and TRBJ2-3; TRBD2 is a possible D gene (7 bases). The length of the CDR3 is 17 residues. V lost 6 bases to trimming and J lost 2 bases, with 21 bases between them. Germline assignment: CDR1 SEHNR and CDR2 FQNEAQ (reference sequence). CDR3: CASRPGASGAYTDTQYF. The DNA of the CDR3 is TGTGCCAGCAGACCGGGGGCTAGCGGAGCCTACACAGATACGCAGTATTTT.

This clonotype was observed a few times. V is TRBV29-1 and J is TRBJ2-7; D not certain. Germline V CDR1 and CDR2: SQVTM, ANQGSEA. The CDR3 is 14 amino acids. Deletions cut 0 bases from V and 0 bases from J, with 9 bases between. The CDR3 coding sequence is TGCAGCGTTGAAGACCCATTCGACTCCTACGAGCAGTACTTC. The encoded protein is CSVEDPFDSYEQYF.

The chain uses TRBV9 and TRBJ2-2; unclear D gene. V lost 0 bases to trimming and J lost 7 bases, with 7 bases between them. CDR3 length equals 13 residues. The germline gives CDR1 SGDLS, CDR2 YYNGEE. The CDR3 nucleotides read TGTGCCAGCAGCGTAGAAATGGGCGGGGAGCTGTTTTTT. It codes for CASSVEMGGELFF.

A few counts support this clonotype. This chain joins TRBV12-3 or TRBV12-4 and TRBJ1-1, with D hard to call. The V gene lost 6 bases and the J gene lost 9 bases, with 11 bases spanning the gap. The CDR3 is 11 residues long. The CDR3 sequence: CASSFGSQAFF. CDR3 coding DNA: TGTGCCAGCAGCTTCGGGTCCCAAGCTTTCTTT.

About this clonotype itself: This may be a read error: a much more frequent sequence differs by one nucleotide. This chain joins TRBV2 and TRBJ2-7; 11 nucleotides align to TRBD2. V shed 6 bases and J 2 bases; nucleotides not matched to a gene: 18. Germline lookup yields CDR1 SNHLY and CDR2 FYNNEI. The CDR3 sequence is 19 residues long. DNA for the CDR3: TGTGCCAGCAGGAGGGGGCTAGCGGGAGGCAATAGATGGGCCTACGAGCAGTACTTC. The encoded protein is CASRRGLAGGNRWAYEQYF.

This clonotype has at least ten counts. The genes are TRBV20-1 and TRBJ1-1; 7 nucleotides agree with TRBD1. Germline trimming cut 7 bases from V and 3 bases from J; bases unmatched to any gene: 14. Germline V gene lookup returns CDR1 DFQATT and CDR2 SNEGSKA (reference sequence). This CDR3 has 15 residues. The CDR3, as DNA: TGCAGTGGAGGCAGGGGGGGTAATAAGGACACTGAAGCTTTCTTT. Its translation is CSGGRGGNKDTEAFF.

Many counts were recorded for this clonotype. This chain joins TRBV19 and TRBJ1-2; D is ambiguous. Germline loops: CDR1 LNHDA, CDR2 SQIVND (reference sequence). The V end lost 7 bases, the J end lost 8 bases, and 14 bases lay between the germline ends. The CDR3 contains 12 residues. CDR3 nucleotides: TGTGCCAGTAATGAAGGGCGAGGCGGCTACACCTTC. Amino acid sequence: CASNEGRGGYTF. The full variable domain, with the rest looked up from reference TRBV19 and TRBJ1-2, is DGGITQSPKYLFRKEGQNVTLSCEQNLNHDAMYWYRQDPGQGLRLIYYSQIVNDFQKGDIAEGYSVSREKKESFPLTVTSAQKNPTAFYLCASNEGRGGYTFGSGTRLTVV.

Comment on this clonotype: This likely stems from a read error, as it lies one base from a far larger clone. The chain links TRBV7-9 to TRBJ2-5, with no clear D. The CDR3 is 12 amino acids. CDR1 is SEHNR, CDR2 FQNEAQ, per germline (reference sequence). CDR3 sequence (DNA): TGTGCCAGCAGCGTAGCTGGGGAGACCCAGTACTTC. It specifies CASSVAGETQYF.

There are many counts of this clonotype. The chain recombines TRBV6-6 with TRBJ2-3, with D maybe TRBD2 (6 bases). The V end was cut by 5 bases, the J end by 1 base, with 16 bases between. CDR1 and CDR2 (germline): MNHNY, SVGAGI (reference sequence). CDR3 length: 16 amino acids. The CDR3 here is CASSRHSGEGTDTQYF. The CDR3 DNA reads as TGTGCCAGCAGTCGACACAGTGGGGAGGGCACAGATACGCAGTATTTT.

This clonotype was picked up many times. The chain couples TRBV29-1 to TRBJ1-1; D is ambiguous. Germline values: CDR1 SQVTM, CDR2 ANQGSEA. This CDR3 spans 14 amino acids. The V end was cut by 4 bases, the J end by 4 bases, with 16 bases between. The CDR3 DNA reads as TGCAGCGTTGGGGATGACATCTTGGGCACTGAAGCTTTCTTT. Translated: CSVGDDILGTEAFF.

The chain recombines TRBV19 with TRBJ2-1, with 8 positions matching TRBD2. Germline CDR1 reads LNHDA; CDR2 reads SQIVND (reference sequence). The CDR3 length is 14 residues. With V trimmed by 11 bases and J by 6 bases, 12 bases remained unmatched. The CDR3 region is CASKEAGDGNEQFF. CDR3 nucleotides: TGTGCCTCAAAAGAAGCGGGAGACGGCAATGAGCAGTTCTTC.

This clonotype was counted at least ten times. This chain links TRBV9 with TRBJ1-1; D may be TRBD1 (6 bases). Germline V lookup: CDR1 SGDLS, CDR2 YYNGEE. This CDR3 is 13 amino acids long. Trimming stripped 4 bases from V and 1 base from J, with 8 bases between. In DNA form, the CDR3 reads TGTGCCAGCAGCCGGGGACAGAACACTGAAGCTTTCTTT. This codes for CASSRGQNTEAFF. The full variable domain, rest sourced from reference TRBV9 and TRBJ1-1, is DSGVTQTPKHLITATGQRVTLRCSPRSGDLSVYWYQQSLDQGLQFLIQYYNGEERAKGNILERFSAQQFPDLHSELNLSSLELGDSALYFCASSRGQNTEAFFGQGTRLTVV.

This clonotype was counted a single time. This chain joins TRBV6-2 or TRBV6-3 and TRBJ2-1; unclear D gene. This CDR3 is 13 amino acids long. V was cut by 7 bases and J by 5 bases, with 12 bases left in between. Germline V gene sequence: CDR1 MNHEY, CDR2 SVGEGT. CDR3 residues: CASKETYHNEQFF. The CDR3, as DNA: TGTGCCAGCAAGGAAACGTACCACAATGAGCAGTTCTTC.

Concerning this clonotype: The junction shows a germline mismatch at one end, possibly a read error. The chain links TRBV5-1 to TRBJ2-7, with TRBD1 matching over 9 bases. The germline V gene has CDR1 SGHRS and CDR2 YFSETQ. The CDR3 has 15 amino acids. The CDR3 here is CASSLTGGALYGQYF. The CDR3 nucleotides are TGCGCTAGCAGCTTGACAGGGGGGGCCCTTTACGGGCAGTACTTC.

This clonotype appeared many times. CDR3 nucleotide sequence: TGTGCCAGCAGATCCCGCGGGCGCACAGATACGCAGTATTTT. Protein product: CASRSRGRTDTQYF. The V call is TRBV6-1, the J call TRBJ2-3, with D perhaps matching TRBD2 (5 bases). The CDR3 runs 14 residues. Trimming cost V 6 bases and J 1 base, with 11 bases left between them. In germline, CDR1 is MNHNS, CDR2 SASEGT.

This sequence joins TRBV27 and TRBJ2-1; D ambiguous. This CDR3 comprises 11 residues. Trimming pared 5 bases from V and 12 bases from J, leaving 11 bases between. CDR1 is MNHEY and CDR2 is SMNVEV in the germline V gene (reference sequence). This CDR3 is CASSHSHGQFF. DNA for the CDR3: TGTGCCAGCAGTCATTCCCATGGGCAGTTCTTC.

This clonotype was seen a few times. A much larger clonotype is one base distant, so this may be a read error. The CDR3 protein is CASTGLGTYEQYF. The CDR3 region has the DNA TGCGCCAGTACGGGGCTCGGCACCTACGAGCAGTACTTC. The chain links TRBV5-1 to TRBJ2-7; either TRBD1 or TRBD2 may supply D (5 bases each). Germline assignment: CDR1 SGHRS and CDR2 YFSETQ. The CDR3 contains 13 residues. V lost 8 bases and J lost 2, with 14 bases in between.